The sequence of this T cell receptor beta chain was determined in a study of blood T cell repertoires in COVID-19. How the authors handled the data: Reference gene primer amplification gave estimated nucleated cell counts. TCRdb's copy holds only in-frame clones and misses some; the assay was immunoSEQ multiplex PCR. The V and J calls and the clone size are those of that table, but D and trimming were determined from the DNA. The table includes approximately 64,000 clones, around nine tenths detected once. This CDR3 has 15 amino acids. Looked up from germline, CDR1 is SNHLY and CDR2 is FYNNEI. The V and J ends lost 3 bases and 0 bases, in that order; junction bases with no gene match: 4.

The clonotype originates from a man between 65 and 85 years old with acute or convalescent COVID-19. The sample consisted of peripheral blood. V gene TRBV2 combines with J gene TRBJ1-2, with 7 bases fitting TRBD1. The CDR3: CASSDTRGPNYGYTF. As DNA, the CDR3 is TGTGCCAGCAGTGACACGAGGGGGCCTAACTATGGCTACACCTTC.